Many counts were recorded for the clone carrying this T cell receptor (beta chain). Antigen unknown. A library made for alpha chains picked up this beta chain off target, so its size means little. This specimen comes from a study of HIV-infected patients and healthy controls. Across the whole study: Total CDR3 counts per chain did not differ significantly between patients and controls.

Follow-up blood was drawn about 14 weeks, roughly three months, after antiretroviral therapy began. All unsorted peripheral T cells were captured because whole blood was used without fractionation. Reverse transcription used about 510 ng RNA and constant-region primers for alpha and beta. Separate chain-specific third strand synthesis with multiplexing indices produced the alpha and beta libraries. Via MiXCR, TCRdb re-called the 5' RACE reads, giving one row per CDR3 protein. The repertoire holds about 8,000 distinct CDR3 sequences, with 6% to 8% as singletons. Overall study findings and caveats: CMV-associated CDR3s mostly grew nonsignificantly during therapy, while HIV-associated CDR3s declined significantly. Compared with untreated HIV+ repertoires, healthy controls showed roughly threefold more distinct CDR3s and higher Shannon diversity.

This CDR3 contains 15 residues. Trimming at V came to 6 bases and at J to 1 base, leaving 6 bases not matched to a gene. Germline assignment: CDR1 ENHRY and CDR2 SYGVKD. This TCR came from an adult with HIV infection. The specimen comprised blood, sampled during antiretroviral therapy. The chain uses TRBV10-3 and TRBJ2-3; 8 nucleotides align to TRBD1. CDR3 amino acids: CAISGGQGRTDTQYF. CDR3 coding DNA: TGTGCCATCAGCGGCGGACAGGGCCGCACAGATACGCAGTATTTT.